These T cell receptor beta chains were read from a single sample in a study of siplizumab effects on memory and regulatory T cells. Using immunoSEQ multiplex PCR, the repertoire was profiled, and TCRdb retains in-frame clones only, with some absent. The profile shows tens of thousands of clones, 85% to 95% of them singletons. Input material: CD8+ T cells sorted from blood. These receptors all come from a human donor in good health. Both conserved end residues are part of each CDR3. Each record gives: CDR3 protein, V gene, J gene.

cdr3_aa: CAISALRREGRETQYF
v_call: TRBV10-3
j_call: TRBJ2-5

cdr3_aa: CASSLGRGSYEQYF
v_call: TRBV11-2
j_call: TRBJ2-7

cdr3_aa: CASSPRGDHTDTQYF
v_call: TRBV2
j_call: TRBJ2-3

cdr3_aa: CASSQDLGTGNSGNTIYF
v_call: TRBV14
j_call: TRBJ1-3

cdr3_aa: CASSMGRHTDTQYF
v_call: TRBV19
j_call: TRBJ2-3

cdr3_aa: CASRIGTESYEQYF
v_call: TRBV6-5
j_call: TRBJ2-7

cdr3_aa: CASSEDQTWPNEKLFF
v_call: TRBV27
j_call: TRBJ1-4

cdr3_aa: CASSLIAGGQNEQFF
v_call: TRBV7-3
j_call: TRBJ2-1

cdr3_aa: CASSQRTSGSPGTDTQYF
v_call: TRBV13
j_call: TRBJ2-3

cdr3_aa: CASSLEVTTYEQYF
v_call: TRBV5-4
j_call: TRBJ2-7

cdr3_aa: CASAGASGRTDTQYF
v_call: TRBV7-9
j_call: TRBJ2-3

cdr3_aa: CASSQVTGTAGSYEQYF
v_call: TRBV4-1
j_call: TRBJ2-7

cdr3_aa: CASSLRGIGGELFF
v_call: TRBV27
j_call: TRBJ2-2

cdr3_aa: CASSSGGFDGYTF
v_call: TRBV6-5
j_call: TRBJ1-2

cdr3_aa: CASSFMGTGFEQYF
v_call: TRBV27
j_call: TRBJ2-7

cdr3_aa: CASSQGRDRGYGYTF
v_call: TRBV4-1
j_call: TRBJ1-2

cdr3_aa: CAWGQGGWYGYTF
v_call: TRBV30
j_call: TRBJ1-2

cdr3_aa: CASSLEVGLEHGYTF
v_call: TRBV7-6
j_call: TRBJ1-2

cdr3_aa: CASSYSRGGETQYF
v_call: TRBV6-6
j_call: TRBJ2-5

cdr3_aa: CASSLGTRGGEQYF
v_call: TRBV7-3
j_call: TRBJ2-7

cdr3_aa: CASSIVSQGEDTEAFF
v_call: TRBV19
j_call: TRBJ1-1

cdr3_aa: CASSTRSPPGTDTQYF
v_call: TRBV7-8
j_call: TRBJ2-3

cdr3_aa: CSVDGATNEKLFF
v_call: TRBV29-1
j_call: TRBJ1-4

cdr3_aa: CASSLGWNTEAFF
v_call: TRBV7-6
j_call: TRBJ1-1

cdr3_aa: CASSVSGMDNEQFF
v_call: TRBV10-1
j_call: TRBJ2-1

cdr3_aa: CASSYSGPNTGELFF
v_call: TRBV6-6
j_call: TRBJ2-2

cdr3_aa: CASSLAPSSYNEQFF
v_call: TRBV7-9
j_call: TRBJ2-1

cdr3_aa: CASSASWAEAFF
v_call: TRBV19
j_call: TRBJ1-1

cdr3_aa: CARSLRRGSSYNEQFF
v_call: TRBV5-3
j_call: TRBJ2-1

cdr3_aa: CASPPRGRAISNQPQHF
v_call: TRBV28
j_call: TRBJ1-5

cdr3_aa: CASSLTYSYSSYNEQFF
v_call: TRBV27
j_call: TRBJ2-1

cdr3_aa: CASSLAGWHTF
v_call: TRBV5-5
j_call: TRBJ1-2

cdr3_aa: CASSSANTEAFF
v_call: TRBV6-6
j_call: TRBJ1-1

cdr3_aa: CASSLRTGGFPYGYTF
v_call: TRBV14
j_call: TRBJ1-2

cdr3_aa: CASSLGPHTGELFF
v_call: TRBV5-5
j_call: TRBJ2-2